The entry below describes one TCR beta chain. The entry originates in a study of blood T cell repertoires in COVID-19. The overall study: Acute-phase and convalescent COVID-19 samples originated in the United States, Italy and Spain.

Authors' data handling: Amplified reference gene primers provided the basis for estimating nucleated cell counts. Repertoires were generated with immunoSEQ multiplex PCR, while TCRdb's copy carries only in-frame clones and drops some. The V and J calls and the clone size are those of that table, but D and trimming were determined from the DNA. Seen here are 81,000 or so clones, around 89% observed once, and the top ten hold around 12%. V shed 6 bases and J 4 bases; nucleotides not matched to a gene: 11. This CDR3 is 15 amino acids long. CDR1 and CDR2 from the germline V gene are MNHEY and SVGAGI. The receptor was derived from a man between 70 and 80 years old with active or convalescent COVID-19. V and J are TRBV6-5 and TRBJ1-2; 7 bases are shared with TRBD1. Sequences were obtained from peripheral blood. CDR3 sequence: CASRDTNDRAYGYTF. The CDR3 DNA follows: TGTGCCAGCAGAGATACTAATGACAGGGCCTATGGCTACACCTTC.